The 26 T cell receptor beta chains below all came from one sample that was sequenced in a study of cytomegalovirus exposure and HLA in healthy donors. PCR employed 60 Vbeta and 13 Jbeta primers. Sequenced by immunoSEQ multiplex PCR; TCRdb stores in-frame clones only, minus some. The table has about 110,000 clones, approximately 15% seen once; the top ten hold 1.9%. Input material: PBMCs. Every receptor here comes from a woman aged 18-30 years in good health and CMV-seronegative.

The CDR3 region has the DNA TGCGCCAGCAGCGCATCGGGACAGTCGAACACCGGGGAGCTGTTTTTT. It encodes CASSASGQSNTGELFF. The V gene is TRBV5-1, the J gene TRBJ2-2; 7 bases map to TRBD1. Trimming took 4 bases from V and 0 from J; bases not matched to a gene: 6. This CDR3 spans 16 amino acids. From germline, CDR1 is SGHRS and CDR2 YFSETQ.

This rearrangement joins TRBV5-4 to TRBJ2-7; 8 positions agree with TRBD2. Germline loops: CDR1 SGHNT, CDR2 YYREEE (reference sequence). The V gene end was trimmed by 4 bases and the J gene end by 3 bases; junction bases not matched to a gene: 12. The CDR3 runs 16 residues. This chain's CDR3 is CASSRPVTSGHYEQYF. The CDR3, as DNA: TGTGCCAGCAGCCGACCGGTAACTAGCGGACACTACGAGCAGTACTTC.

The V and J genes are TRBV4-1 and TRBJ2-7; tentative D call: TRBD1 (6 bases). Germline CDR1 reads MGHRA; CDR2 reads YSYEKL. With 1 base removed from V and 5 bases from J, the gap between germline ends came to 21 bases. This CDR3 has 17 residues. For the CDR3, the DNA is TGCGCCAGCAGCCAAGGCCGGAGCCCGACAGGAAGACACGAGCAGTACTTC. It encodes CASSQGRSPTGRHEQYF.

The CDR3 sequence is CASSPSRDTGELFF. As DNA, the CDR3 is TGTGCCAGCAGTCCGTCTAGAGACACCGGGGAGCTGTTTTTT. J is TRBJ2-2 and V is TRBV6-4; no clear D gene. Germline V gene sequence: CDR1 MRHNA, CDR2 SNTAGT. The CDR3 totals 14 residues. V was trimmed by 5 bases and J by 3 bases, leaving 10 bases between them.

This clone was counted a few times. The gene calls are TRBV9 and TRBJ1-2; D might be TRBD1 (5 bases). Germline loops: CDR1 SGDLS, CDR2 YYNGEE. V lost 4 bases to trimming and J lost 6 bases, with 16 bases between them. The CDR3 sequence is 14 residues long. Here the CDR3 DNA reads TGTGCCAGCAGCAACCAGCCCGGCAGGGATGGCTACACCTTC. Protein: CASSNQPGRDGYTF.

This chain links TRBV7-3 with TRBJ1-2; 9 bases agree with TRBD1. This CDR3 has 16 residues. The V segment lost 5 bases and the J segment 8 bases; nucleotides outside the gene matches: 15. Germline V gene lookup returns CDR1 SGHTA and CDR2 FQGTGA. The CDR3 DNA sequence: TGTGCCAGCAGCCCGAACCGACAGGGGGGCACGGGAGGCTACACCTTC. As protein: CASSPNRQGGTGGYTF.

This clone was seen a few times. CDR3 in DNA: TGTGCCAGTAGTACCGCGCCAGGCTCGCCCCTCCACTTT. Its protein is CASSTAPGSPLHF. The chain employs TRBV19 and TRBJ1-6, with D uncertain. Trimming took 4 bases from V and 13 from J, leaving 14 bases between them. The length of the CDR3 is 13 residues. Germline V gene data show CDR1 as LNHDA and CDR2 as SQIVND (reference sequence).

The table lists this clone with a few counts. This sequence joins TRBV6-5 and TRBJ1-2, with a weak D call TRBD1 (6 bases). This CDR3 spans 13 amino acids. V was cut by 6 bases and J by 2 bases, with 10 bases left in between. Germline CDR1 and CDR2: MNHEY and SVGAGI. DNA for the CDR3: TGTGCCAGCAGGTTTGGACAGAACTATGGCTACACCTTC. As protein: CASRFGQNYGYTF.

Written as DNA, the CDR3 is TGCAGCGTCGTGGCGGGACAGGGGAAATTATCGCAGTACTTC. Amino acid sequence: CSVVAGQGKLSQYF. The chain carries TRBV29-1 and TRBJ2-7, with 10 bases lining up with TRBD1. V gave up 6 bases and J gave up 9 bases; unmatched junction bases: 14. The CDR3 consists of 14 residues. From germline, CDR1 is SQVTM and CDR2 ANQGSEA.

This chain uses TRBV7-3 with TRBJ2-3; unclear D gene. CDR1 and CDR2 (germline): SGHTA, FQGTGA. V shed 2 bases and J shed 4 bases, with 4 bases lying between them. The CDR3 runs 12 residues. CDR3 in DNA: TGTGCCAGCAGCTTAGGCCCAGATACGCAGTATTTT. Translation: CASSLGPDTQYF. The full variable domain, with the rest looked up from reference TRBV7-3 and TRBJ2-3, is GAGVSQTPSNKVTEKGKYVELRCDPISGHTALYWYRQSLGQGPEFLIYFQGTGAADDSGLPNDRFFAVRPEGSVSTLKIQRTERGDSAVYLCASSLGPDTQYFGPGTRLTVL.

This sequence joins TRBV28 and TRBJ2-7; maybe TRBD2 (6 bases). Germline V gene data show CDR1 as MDHEN and CDR2 as SYDVKM. V lost 5 bases and J lost 3, with 11 bases in between. The length of the CDR3 is 13 residues. The CDR3 protein is CASSAYSGYEQYF. The CDR3 bases are TGTGCCAGCAGTGCCTATAGCGGCTACGAGCAGTACTTC.

The gene calls are TRBV5-1 and TRBJ2-5, with TRBD2 matching 12 bases. This CDR3 comprises 15 residues. Germline V CDR1 and CDR2: SGHRS, YFSETQ. V gave up 4 bases and J gave up 2 bases; unmatched junction bases: 3. In nucleotides, the CDR3 is TGCGCCAGCAGCAAGGGACTAGCGGGTCAAGAGACCCAGTACTTC. This codes for CASSKGLAGQETQYF.

This clone is a singleton in its sample. This chain joins TRBV19 and TRBJ1-1, with 11 bases fitting TRBD1. CDR1 is LNHDA and CDR2 is SQIVND in the germline V gene (reference sequence). This CDR3 spans 14 amino acids. Germline trimming cut 10 bases from V and 6 bases from J; bases unmatched to any gene: 10. CDR3 in amino acids: CAITPGTGGSEAFF. For the CDR3, the DNA is TGTGCCATCACACCCGGGACAGGGGGTTCTGAAGCTTTCTTT.

The chain has TRBV30 and TRBJ1-1; TRBD1 matches at 7 bases. The CDR3 runs to 13 residues. Germline V lookup: CDR1 GTSNPN, CDR2 SVGIG (reference sequence). V lost 2 bases, J lost 3 bases, and 3 bases stayed unmatched. DNA of the CDR3: TGTGCCTGGAGTAGGGACAGTTACACTGAAGCTTTCTTT. It specifies CAWSRDSYTEAFF.

This chain connects TRBV28 to TRBJ2-5; no clear D. The V gene lost 7 bases and the J gene lost 2 bases, with 14 bases spanning the gap. This CDR3 comprises 14 residues. The germline gives CDR1 MDHEN, CDR2 SYDVKM. The CDR3 protein is CASKGWRKQETQYF. As DNA, the CDR3 is TGTGCCAGCAAAGGTTGGAGAAAACAAGAGACCCAGTACTTC.

In this sample, this clone turned up a few times. The gene calls are TRBV4-2 and TRBJ1-5; 10 bases are shared with TRBD1. The CDR3 sequence is 16 residues long. Germline trimming cut 0 bases from V and 7 bases from J; bases unmatched to any gene: 6. Germline values: CDR1 LGHNA, CDR2 YNFKEQ. CDR3 nucleotides: TGTGCCAGCAGCCAAGAGGAGGGACAGGGGAGACAGCCCCAGCATTTT. It yields the protein CASSQEEGQGRQPQHF.

This clone was found a few times. The chain employs TRBV9 and TRBJ1-2, with 9 positions matching TRBD1. CDR1 and CDR2 from the germline V gene are SGDLS and YYNGEE. The CDR3 consists of 15 residues. Trimming at V came to 3 bases and at J to 2 bases, leaving 5 bases not matched to a gene. CDR3 in amino acids: CASSAAGQGNYGYTF. CDR3 in DNA: TGTGCCAGCAGCGCCGCGGGACAGGGCAACTATGGCTACACCTTC.

V gene TRBV6-6 combines with J gene TRBJ1-1; D is undetermined. The germline V gene has CDR1 MNHNY and CDR2 SVGAGI (reference sequence). V gave up 0 bases and J gave up 3 bases, with 8 bases separating them. This CDR3 comprises 14 residues. The CDR3 is CASSYSNQYTEAFF. CDR3 DNA: TGTGCCAGCAGTTACTCGAACCAGTACACTGAAGCTTTCTTT.

This clone was observed a handful of times. The genes are TRBV10-3 and TRBJ2-1; 7 bases line up with TRBD2. The CDR3 is 14 residues long. Germline V gene lookup returns CDR1 ENHRY and CDR2 SYGVKD. J gave up 5 bases and V 6 bases, and 7 bases lay outside the gene matches. The CDR3 loop is CAISPLAENNEQFF. CDR3 sequence (DNA): TGTGCCATCAGCCCTCTAGCGGAAAACAATGAGCAGTTCTTC.

This sequence joins TRBV2 and TRBJ2-7; no clear D gene. The CDR3 loop spans 13 amino acids. In germline, CDR1 is SNHLY, CDR2 FYNNEI. V lost 4 bases and J lost 3, with 10 bases in between. CDR3 DNA sequence: TGTGCCAGCAGTGCAAGCGTTTACTACGAGCAGTACTTC. Its translation: CASSASVYYEQYF.

The chain joins TRBV6-1 to TRBJ2-3, with D possibly being TRBD2 (6 bases). Germline lookup yields CDR1 MNHNS and CDR2 SASEGT. The CDR3 is made up of 18 amino acids. V lost 2 bases and J lost 2, with 20 bases in between. CDR3 nucleotide sequence: TGTGCCAGCAGTGAACCCAGCGGGTGGGTCTCTCCCACAGATACGCAGTATTTT. This translates into CASSEPSGWVSPTDTQYF.

This clone was counted between two and nine times. The genes are TRBV30 and TRBJ2-5; 9 bases fit TRBD2. Germline CDR1 reads GTSNPN; CDR2 reads SVGIG (reference sequence). The V segment lost 0 bases and the J segment 5 bases; nucleotides outside the gene matches: 7. This CDR3 comprises 15 residues. In DNA form, the CDR3 reads TGTGCCTGGAGTGTCGCTAGCGGGATGGGTGAGACCCAGTACTTC. Its protein product is CAWSVASGMGETQYF.

Only a few counts were recorded for this clone. The chain couples TRBV14 to TRBJ2-7; 9 positions agree with TRBD1. J lost 3 bases, V lost 3 bases, and 9 bases had no gene match. CDR1 is SGHDN, CDR2 FVKESK, per germline. The CDR3 consists of 16 residues. The CDR3 is CASSHNPDRGGYEQYF. For the CDR3, the DNA is TGTGCCAGCAGCCACAACCCCGACAGGGGGGGCTACGAGCAGTACTTC.

This chain links TRBV15 with TRBJ2-1, with D possibly TRBD2 on 7 matching bases. CDR3 length equals 15 residues. Germline V CDR1 and CDR2: LNHNV, YYDKDF (reference sequence). Trimming took 5 bases from V and 0 from J, leaving 11 bases between them. The CDR3 loop reads CATSFGGPSYNEQFF. CDR3 bases: TGTGCCACCAGCTTCGGGGGGCCCTCCTACAATGAGCAGTTCTTC.

This sequence joins TRBV19 and TRBJ2-1, with 10 bases that match TRBD2. The germline gives CDR1 LNHDA, CDR2 SQIVND (reference sequence). The length of the CDR3 is 15 residues. V dropped 5 bases and J dropped 0; count of bases not matched to a gene: 1. CDR3 sequence (DNA): TGTGCCAGTAGTTCTAGCGGGAGCTCCTACAATGAGCAGTTCTTC. As protein: CASSSSGSSYNEQFF. Based on the CDR3 plus reference TRBV19 and TRBJ2-1, the full variable domain is DGGITQSPKYLFRKEGQNVTLSCEQNLNHDAMYWYRQDPGQGLRLIYYSQIVNDFQKGDIAEGYSVSREKKESFPLTVTSAQKNPTAFYLCASSSSGSSYNEQFFGPGTRLTVL.

The V call is TRBV7-9, the J call TRBJ2-5; 15 positions agree with TRBD2. The germline V gene encodes CDR1 SEHNR and CDR2 FQNEAQ (reference sequence). The trim removed 5 bases at V and 2 bases at J, leaving 3 bases unmatched. This CDR3 comprises 16 residues. CDR3 loop: CASSPGLAGGQETQYF. DNA of the CDR3: TGTGCCAGCAGCCCGGGACTAGCGGGAGGTCAAGAGACCCAGTACTTC.